Included here is one TCR beta chain sequence, with context. What it binds is not known. PCR amplification relied on 60 Vbeta primers (plus 13 Jbeta primers). The repertoire was sequenced with immunoSEQ multiplex PCR; TCRdb's copy has only in-frame clones and lacks some. This sample has 90,000 to 120,000 clones, with roughly four fifths found just once. Trimming pared 8 bases from V and 5 bases from J, leaving 12 bases between. The length of the CDR3 is 13 residues. CDR1 SNHLY and CDR2 FYNNEI come from the germline V gene. This record comes from a study of cytomegalovirus exposure and HLA in healthy donors. Study findings and constraints: There were some public TCRs occurring in many donors, but most TCR sequences were rare. TCR beta V- and J-gene trimming was later associated with a missense DCLRE1C variant. Investigators reported 150 to 200 TCR beta chains as tied to cytomegalovirus.

Sequencing was performed on PBMCs. This chain joins TRBV2 and TRBJ2-2; possibly TRBD1 for D (6 bases). The receptor was derived from a man between 18 and 35 years old in good health and CMV-seronegative. The CDR3 reads CASRPGETGELFF. The CDR3 nucleotides read TGTGCCAGCCGGCCAGGGGAAACCGGGGAGCTGTTTTTT.